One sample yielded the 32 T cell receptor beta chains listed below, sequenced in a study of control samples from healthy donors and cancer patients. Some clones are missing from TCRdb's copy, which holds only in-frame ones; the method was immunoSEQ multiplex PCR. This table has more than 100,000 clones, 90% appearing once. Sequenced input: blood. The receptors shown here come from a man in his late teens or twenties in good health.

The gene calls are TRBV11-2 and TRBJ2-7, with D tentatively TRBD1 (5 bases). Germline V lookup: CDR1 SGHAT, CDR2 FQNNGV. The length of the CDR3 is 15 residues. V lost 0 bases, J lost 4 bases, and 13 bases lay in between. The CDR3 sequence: CASSLDQGFLYEQYV. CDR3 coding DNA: TGTGCCAGCAGCTTAGATCAGGGATTTCTGTACGAGCAGTACGTC.

CDR3: CASSLGNGDVDTQYF. The DNA for the CDR3 is TGTGCCAGCAGCTTAGGTAACGGGGACGTAGATACGCAGTATTTT. The chain recombines TRBV11-2 with TRBJ2-3; D tentatively reads TRBD1 or TRBD2 (5 bases each). Trimming took 1 base from V and 5 from J, leaving 13 bases between them. The CDR3 extends over 15 amino acids. Germline V gene lookup returns CDR1 SGHAT and CDR2 FQNNGV.

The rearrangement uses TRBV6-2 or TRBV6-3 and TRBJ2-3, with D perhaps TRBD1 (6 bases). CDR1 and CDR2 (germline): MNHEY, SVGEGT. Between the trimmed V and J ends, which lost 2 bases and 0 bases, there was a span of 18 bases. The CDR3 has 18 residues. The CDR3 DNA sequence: TGTGCCAGCAGTTACCAGGTCGGGACATCGTATAGCACAGATACGCAGTATTTT. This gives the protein CASSYQVGTSYSTDTQYF.

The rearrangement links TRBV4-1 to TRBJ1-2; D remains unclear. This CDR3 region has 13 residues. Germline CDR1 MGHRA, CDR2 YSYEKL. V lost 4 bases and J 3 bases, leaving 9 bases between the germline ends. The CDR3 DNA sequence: TGCGCCAGCAGCCCGGACGGATACTATGGCTACACCTTC. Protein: CASSPDGYYGYTF.

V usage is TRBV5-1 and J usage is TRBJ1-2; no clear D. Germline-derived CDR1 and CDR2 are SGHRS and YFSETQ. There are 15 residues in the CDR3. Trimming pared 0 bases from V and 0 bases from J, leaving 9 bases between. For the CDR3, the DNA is TGCGCCAGCAGCTTGGGAGAACCCGCTAACTATGGCTACACCTTC. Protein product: CASSLGEPANYGYTF.

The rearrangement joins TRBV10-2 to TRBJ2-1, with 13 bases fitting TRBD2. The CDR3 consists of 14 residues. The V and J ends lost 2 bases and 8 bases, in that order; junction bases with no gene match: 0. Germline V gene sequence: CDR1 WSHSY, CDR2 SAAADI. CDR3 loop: CASSEGLAGDEQFF. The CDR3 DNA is TGCGCCAGCAGTGAGGGACTAGCGGGAGATGAGCAGTTCTTC.

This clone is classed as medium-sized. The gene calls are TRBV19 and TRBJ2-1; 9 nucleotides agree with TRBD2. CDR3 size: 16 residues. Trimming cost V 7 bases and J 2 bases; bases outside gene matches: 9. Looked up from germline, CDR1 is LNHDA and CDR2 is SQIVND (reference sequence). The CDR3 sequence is CASIPRPSGAYNEQFF. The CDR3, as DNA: TGTGCCAGTATTCCTCGGCCTAGCGGGGCCTACAATGAGCAGTTCTTC.

The CDR3 is CASSYSWGSGANVLTF. The CDR3, as DNA: TGTGCCAGCAGTTATTCGTGGGGCTCTGGGGCCAACGTCCTGACTTTC. The chain joins TRBV6-5 to TRBJ2-6, with D unresolved. The CDR3 has 16 residues. V was trimmed by 3 bases and J by 0 bases, leaving 9 bases between them. Germline CDR1 reads MNHEY; CDR2 reads SVGAGI.

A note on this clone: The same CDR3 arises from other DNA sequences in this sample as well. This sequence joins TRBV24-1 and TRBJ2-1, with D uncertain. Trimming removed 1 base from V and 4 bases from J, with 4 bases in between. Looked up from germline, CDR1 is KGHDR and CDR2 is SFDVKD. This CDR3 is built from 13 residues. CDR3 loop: CATSDLGYNEQFF. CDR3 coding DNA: TGTGCCACCAGTGATTTAGGGTACAATGAGCAGTTCTTC.

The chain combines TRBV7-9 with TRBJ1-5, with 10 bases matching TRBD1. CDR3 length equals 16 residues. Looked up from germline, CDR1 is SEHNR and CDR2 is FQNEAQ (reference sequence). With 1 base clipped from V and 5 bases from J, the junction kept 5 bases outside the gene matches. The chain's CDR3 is CASSLVLGQGDQPQHF. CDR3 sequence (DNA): TGTGCCAGCAGCTTAGTTTTAGGACAGGGGGATCAGCCCCAGCATTTT.

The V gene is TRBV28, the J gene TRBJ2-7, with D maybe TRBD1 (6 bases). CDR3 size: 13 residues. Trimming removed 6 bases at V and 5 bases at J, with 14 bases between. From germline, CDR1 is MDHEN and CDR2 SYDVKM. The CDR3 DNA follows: TGTGCCAGCAGACTACCAGGGGTAGACGAGCAGTACTTC. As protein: CASRLPGVDEQYF.

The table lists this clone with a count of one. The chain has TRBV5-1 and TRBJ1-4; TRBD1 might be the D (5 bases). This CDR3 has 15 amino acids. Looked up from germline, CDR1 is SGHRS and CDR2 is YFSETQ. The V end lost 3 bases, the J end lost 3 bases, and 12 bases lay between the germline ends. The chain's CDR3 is CASSWAATANEKLFF. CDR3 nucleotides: TGCGCCAGCAGCTGGGCAGCGACAGCTAATGAAAAACTGTTTTTT.

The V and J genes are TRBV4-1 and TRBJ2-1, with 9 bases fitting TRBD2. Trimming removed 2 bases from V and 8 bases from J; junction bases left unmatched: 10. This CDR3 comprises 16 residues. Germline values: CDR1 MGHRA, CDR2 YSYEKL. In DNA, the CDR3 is TGCGCCAGCAGCCAACCCCTAGCGGGGAGCGGGGATGAGCAGTTCTTC. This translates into CASSQPLAGSGDEQFF.

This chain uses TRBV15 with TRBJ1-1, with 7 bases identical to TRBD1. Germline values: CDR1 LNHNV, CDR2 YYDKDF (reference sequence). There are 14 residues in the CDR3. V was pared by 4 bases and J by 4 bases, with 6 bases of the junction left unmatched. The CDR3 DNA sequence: TGTGCCACCAGCACCCGACAGGGCCCCACTGAAGCTTTCTTT. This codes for CATSTRQGPTEAFF.

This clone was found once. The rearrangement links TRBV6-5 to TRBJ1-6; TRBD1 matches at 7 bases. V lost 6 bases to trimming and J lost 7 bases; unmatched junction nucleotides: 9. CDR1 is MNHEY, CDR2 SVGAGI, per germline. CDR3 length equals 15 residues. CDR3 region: CASSPTRQGNSPLHF. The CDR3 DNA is TGTGCCAGCAGCCCGACACGACAGGGCAATTCACCCCTCCACTTT.

In DNA, the CDR3 is TGTGCCAGCAGCTCCTACAGGTTAGGGGTGAACACTGAAGCTTTCTTT. Amino acid sequence: CASSSYRLGVNTEAFF. The chain has TRBV7-6 and TRBJ1-1; D is perhaps TRBD1 (5 bases). CDR1 SGHVS and CDR2 FNYEAQ come from the germline V gene. The CDR3 loop spans 16 amino acids. Trimming took off 4 bases at V and 0 bases at J, with 15 bases between the two ends.

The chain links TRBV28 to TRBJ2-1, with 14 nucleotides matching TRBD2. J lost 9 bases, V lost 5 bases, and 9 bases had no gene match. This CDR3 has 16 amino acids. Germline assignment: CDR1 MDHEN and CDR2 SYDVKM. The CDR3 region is CASSLGLAGGIVEQFF. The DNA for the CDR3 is TGTGCCAGCAGTCTCGGACTAGCGGGGGGAATAGTTGAGCAGTTCTTC.

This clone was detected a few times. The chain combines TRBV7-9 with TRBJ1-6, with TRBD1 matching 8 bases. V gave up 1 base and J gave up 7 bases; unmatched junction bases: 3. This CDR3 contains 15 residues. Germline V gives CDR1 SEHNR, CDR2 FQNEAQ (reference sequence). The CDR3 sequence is CASSLGQGANSPLHF. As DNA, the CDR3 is TGTGCCAGCAGCTTAGGGCAGGGGGCAAATTCACCCCTCCACTTT.

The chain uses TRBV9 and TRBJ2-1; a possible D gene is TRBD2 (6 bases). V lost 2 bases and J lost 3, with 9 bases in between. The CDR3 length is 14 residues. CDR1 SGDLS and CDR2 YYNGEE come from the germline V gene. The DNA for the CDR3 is TGTGCCAGCAGCGTCTGGACTAACTACAATGAGCAGTTCTTC. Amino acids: CASSVWTNYNEQFF.

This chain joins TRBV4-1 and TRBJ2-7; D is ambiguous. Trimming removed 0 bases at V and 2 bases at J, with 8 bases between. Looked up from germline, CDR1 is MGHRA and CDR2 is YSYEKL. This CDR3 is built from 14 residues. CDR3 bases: TGCGCCAGCAGCCAAGATGCCGGGCCCTACGAGCAGTACTTC. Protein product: CASSQDAGPYEQYF.

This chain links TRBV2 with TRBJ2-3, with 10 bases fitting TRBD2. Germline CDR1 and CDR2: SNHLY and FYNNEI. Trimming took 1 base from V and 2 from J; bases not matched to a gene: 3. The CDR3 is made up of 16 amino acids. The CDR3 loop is CASSEDGLAATDTQYF. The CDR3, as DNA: TGTGCCAGCAGTGAAGACGGACTAGCGGCCACAGATACGCAGTATTTT.

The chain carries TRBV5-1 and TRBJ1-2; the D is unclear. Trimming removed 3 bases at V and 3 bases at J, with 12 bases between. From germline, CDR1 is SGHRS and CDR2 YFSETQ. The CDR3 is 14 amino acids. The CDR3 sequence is CASSSEIHYYGYTF. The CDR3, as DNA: TGCGCCAGCAGCTCGGAGATTCACTACTATGGCTACACCTTC.

The chain's CDR3 is CASRAAGGRTDTQYF. The DNA of the CDR3 is TGCGCCAGCAGGGCAGCGGGGGGGCGGACAGATACGCAGTATTTT. The chain is built from TRBV5-1 and TRBJ2-3, with TRBD2 matching over 10 bases. The length of the CDR3 is 15 residues. The ends lost 5 bases at V and 3 bases at J; junction bases unmatched: 6. Looked up from germline, CDR1 is SGHRS and CDR2 is YFSETQ.

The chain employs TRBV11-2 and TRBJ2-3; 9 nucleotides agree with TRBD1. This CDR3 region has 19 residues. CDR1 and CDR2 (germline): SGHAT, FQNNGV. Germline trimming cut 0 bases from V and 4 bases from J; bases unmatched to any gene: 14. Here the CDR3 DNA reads TGTGCCAGCAGCTTAGATTCGATAGGGACAGGGATATTTTCAGATACGCAGTATTTT. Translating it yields CASSLDSIGTGIFSDTQYF.

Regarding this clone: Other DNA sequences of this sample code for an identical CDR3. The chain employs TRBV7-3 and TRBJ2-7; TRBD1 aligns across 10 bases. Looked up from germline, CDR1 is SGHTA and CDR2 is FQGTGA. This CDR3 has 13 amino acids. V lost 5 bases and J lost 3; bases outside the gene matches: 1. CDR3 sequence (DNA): TGTGCCAGCAGCCGGGACAGGGGCTACGAGCAGTACTTC. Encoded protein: CASSRDRGYEQYF.

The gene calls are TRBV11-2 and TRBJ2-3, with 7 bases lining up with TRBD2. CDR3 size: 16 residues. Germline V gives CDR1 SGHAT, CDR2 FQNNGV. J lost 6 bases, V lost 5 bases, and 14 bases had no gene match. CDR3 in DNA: TGTGCCAGCAGCATTTCTCCGGGGGGTGGTAGTGATACGCAGTATTTT. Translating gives CASSISPGGGSDTQYF. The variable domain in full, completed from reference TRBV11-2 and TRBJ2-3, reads EAGVAQSPRYKIIEKRQSVAFWCNPISGHATLYWYQQILGQGPKLLIQFQNNGVVDDSQLPKDRFSAERLKGVDSTLKIQPAKLEDSAVYLCASSISPGGGSDTQYFGPGTRLTVL.

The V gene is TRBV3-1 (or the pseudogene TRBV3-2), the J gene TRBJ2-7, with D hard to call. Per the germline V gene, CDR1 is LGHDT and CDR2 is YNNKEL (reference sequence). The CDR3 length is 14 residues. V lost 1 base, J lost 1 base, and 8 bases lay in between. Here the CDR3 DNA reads TGTGCCAGCAGCCAAGGGGGTCCGTCCTACGAGCAGTACTTC. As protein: CASSQGGPSYEQYF.

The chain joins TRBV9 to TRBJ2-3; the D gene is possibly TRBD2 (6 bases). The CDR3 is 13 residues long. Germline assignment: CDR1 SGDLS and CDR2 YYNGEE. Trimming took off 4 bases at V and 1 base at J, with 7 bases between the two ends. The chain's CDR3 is CASSPGGTDTQYF. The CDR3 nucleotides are TGTGCCAGCAGCCCGGGGGGCACAGATACGCAGTATTTT.

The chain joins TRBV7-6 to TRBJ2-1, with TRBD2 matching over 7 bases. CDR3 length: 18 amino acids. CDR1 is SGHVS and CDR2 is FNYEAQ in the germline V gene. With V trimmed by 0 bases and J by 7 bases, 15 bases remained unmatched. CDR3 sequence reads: CASSLAVWRESVINEQFF. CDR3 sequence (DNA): TGTGCCAGCAGCTTAGCGGTGTGGCGGGAGTCAGTCATAAATGAGCAGTTCTTC. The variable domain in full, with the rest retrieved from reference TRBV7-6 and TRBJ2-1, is GAGVSQSPRYKVTKRGQDVALRCDPISGHVSLYWYRQALGQGPEFLTYFNYEAQQDKSGLPNDRFSAERPEGSISTLTIQRTEQRDSAMYRCASSLAVWRESVINEQFFGPGTRLTVL.

The CDR3 sequence: CASSFLEGMDGYTF. Here the CDR3 DNA reads TGTGCCAGCAGTTTTTTAGAGGGGATGGATGGCTACACCTTC. The chain employs TRBV27 and TRBJ1-2, with a tentative D call TRBD1 (5 bases). The V end was cut by 3 bases, the J end by 6 bases, with 14 bases between. CDR1 and CDR2 from the germline V gene are MNHEY and SMNVEV (reference sequence). This CDR3 is 14 amino acids long.

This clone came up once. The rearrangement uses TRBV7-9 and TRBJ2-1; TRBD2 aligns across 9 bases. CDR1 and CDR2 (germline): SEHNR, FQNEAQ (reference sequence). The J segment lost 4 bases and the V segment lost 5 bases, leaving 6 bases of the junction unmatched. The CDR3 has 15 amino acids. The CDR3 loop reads CASSLLAGTYNEQFF. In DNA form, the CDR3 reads TGTGCCAGCAGCCTGCTAGCGGGGACTTACAATGAGCAGTTCTTC.

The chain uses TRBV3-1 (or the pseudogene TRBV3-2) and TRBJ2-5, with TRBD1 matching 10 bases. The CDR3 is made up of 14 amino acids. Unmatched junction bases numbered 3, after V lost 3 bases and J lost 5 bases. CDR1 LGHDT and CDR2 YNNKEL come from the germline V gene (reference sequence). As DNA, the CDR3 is TGTGCCAGCAGCCATGGACAGGGGGTGGAGACCCAGTACTTC. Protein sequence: CASSHGQGVETQYF.